One and the same sample provided the 11 T cell receptor beta chains below, sequenced in a study of blood T cell repertoires in COVID-19. Data came from immunoSEQ multiplex PCR; TCRdb stores just in-frame clones and leaves some out. Here the sample spans about 210,000 clones, roughly 86% being singletons. The sample consisted of peripheral blood. These receptors all stem from a man aged 60 to 69 with acute or convalescent COVID-19.

This clone occurred many times. This rearrangement joins TRBV6-6 to TRBJ1-2; TRBD1 matches 10 bases. The CDR3 consists of 14 residues. Germline loops: CDR1 MNHNY, CDR2 SVGAGI (reference sequence). V lost 0 bases, J lost 8 bases, and 3 bases stayed unmatched. The CDR3 coding sequence is TGTGCCAGCAGTTACTCAGGACAGGGGGGCGGCTACACCTTC. It translates to CASSYSGQGGGYTF.

The genes are TRBV11-3 and TRBJ1-2, with a possible D match to TRBD1 (5 bases). Trimming took 8 bases from V and 4 from J, leaving 14 bases between them. This CDR3 spans 13 amino acids. The germline CDR1 and CDR2 sequences are SGHNT and YENEEA. The CDR3 DNA follows: TGTGCCAGCTTTTTTCAGGGCAGCTATGGCTACACCTTC. The encoded protein is CASFFQGSYGYTF.

The chain combines TRBV15 with TRBJ2-5, with TRBD1 identical over 8 bases. CDR1 LNHNV and CDR2 YYDKDF come from the germline V gene (reference sequence). CDR3 size: 17 residues. Trimming removed 2 bases from V and 2 bases from J; junction bases left unmatched: 10. This CDR3 is CATSRPRTGLLQETQYF. CDR3 DNA: TGTGCCACCAGCAGACCGAGGACAGGGCTCCTTCAAGAGACCCAGTACTTC.

The chain carries TRBV28 and TRBJ1-1; D is possibly TRBD1 (6 bases). There are 13 residues in the CDR3. V was clipped by 7 bases and J by 4 bases, with 13 bases between them. Germline V gives CDR1 MDHEN, CDR2 SYDVKM. The CDR3 bases are TGTGCCAGCATGGGGGGGGCCGGCACTGAAGCTTTCTTT. This encodes CASMGGAGTEAFF.

The chain has TRBV19 and TRBJ2-1; weak D call: TRBD1 (6 bases). CDR3 size: 15 residues. Germline V gives CDR1 LNHDA, CDR2 SQIVND (reference sequence). V gave up 7 bases and J gave up 2 bases, with 15 bases separating them. CDR3 amino acids: CASTGLGAAYNEQFF. In DNA form, the CDR3 reads TGTGCCAGTACAGGCCTGGGGGCCGCCTACAATGAGCAGTTCTTC.

The CDR3 nucleotides are TGTGCCAGCAGCGTAGAACCAGGGCATGGCTACACCTTC. Translation gives CASSVEPGHGYTF. The chain is built from TRBV9 and TRBJ1-2, with D tentatively TRBD1 (5 bases). From germline, CDR1 is SGDLS and CDR2 YYNGEE. V shed 0 bases and J shed 6 bases, with 9 bases lying between them. CDR3 size: 13 residues.

This rearrangement joins TRBV14 to TRBJ2-5; 11 nucleotides align to TRBD1. CDR3 size: 16 residues. The V and J ends lost 4 bases and 2 bases, in that order; junction bases with no gene match: 6. From germline, CDR1 is SGHDN and CDR2 FVKESK. The CDR3 is CASSPGTGGTQETQYF. The CDR3 region has the DNA TGTGCCAGCAGCCCCGGGACAGGGGGGACGCAAGAGACCCAGTACTTC. The full variable domain, completed using reference TRBV14 and TRBJ2-5, is EAGVTQFPSHSVIEKGQTVTLRCDPISGHDNLYWYRRVMGKEIKFLLHFVKESKQDESGMPNNRFLAERTGGTYSTLKVQPAELEDSGVYFCASSPGTGGTQETQYFGPGTRLLVL.

This chain links TRBV6-1 with TRBJ1-1; D remains ambiguous. This CDR3 has 14 amino acids. Per germline, CDR1 MNHNS and CDR2 SASEGT. With 0 bases removed from V and 4 bases from J, the gap between germline ends came to 9 bases. Here the CDR3 reads CASSEAQVSTEAFF. The DNA for the CDR3 is TGTGCCAGCAGTGAAGCCCAGGTGAGCACTGAAGCTTTCTTT.

J is TRBJ2-2 and V is TRBV7-3; 10 positions match TRBD1. This CDR3 region has 15 residues. The V gene's germline CDR1 is SGHTA and CDR2 FQGTGA. Germline trimming cut 5 bases from V and 4 bases from J; bases unmatched to any gene: 4. This chain's CDR3 is CASSPGQGPTGELFF. The CDR3 DNA reads TGTGCCAGCAGCCCGGGACAGGGGCCCACCGGGGAGCTGTTTTTT.

The chain joins TRBV5-1 to TRBJ2-3; 8 positions match TRBD1. In germline, CDR1 is SGHRS, CDR2 YFSETQ. The CDR3 consists of 14 residues. Unmatched junction bases numbered 7, after V lost 6 bases and J lost 4 bases. CDR3 amino acids: CASIPWTGSDTQYF. In DNA form, the CDR3 reads TGCGCCAGCATACCATGGACAGGGTCAGATACGCAGTATTTT.

The chain carries TRBV7-3 and TRBJ1-1, with D perhaps matching TRBD1 (6 bases). From germline, CDR1 is SGHTA and CDR2 FQGTGA. V was clipped by 6 bases and J by 3 bases, with 23 bases between them. The CDR3 length is 17 residues. CDR3 loop: CASRALETPKGDTEAFF. The DNA of the CDR3 is TGTGCCAGCAGAGCCCTTGAGACACCTAAGGGGGACACTGAAGCTTTCTTT.